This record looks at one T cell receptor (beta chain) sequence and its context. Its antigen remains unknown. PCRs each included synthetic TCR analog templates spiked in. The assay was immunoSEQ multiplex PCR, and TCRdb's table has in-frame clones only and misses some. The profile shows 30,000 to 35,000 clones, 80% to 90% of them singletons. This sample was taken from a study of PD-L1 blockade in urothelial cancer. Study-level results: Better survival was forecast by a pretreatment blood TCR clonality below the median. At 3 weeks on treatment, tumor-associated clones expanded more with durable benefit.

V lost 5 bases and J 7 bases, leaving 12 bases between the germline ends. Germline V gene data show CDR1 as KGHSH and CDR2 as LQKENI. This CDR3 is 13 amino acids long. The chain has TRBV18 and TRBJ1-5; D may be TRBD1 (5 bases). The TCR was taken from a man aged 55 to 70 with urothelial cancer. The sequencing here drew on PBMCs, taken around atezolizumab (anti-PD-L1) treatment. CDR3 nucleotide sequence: TGTGCCAGCTCAGACAGTTTCGGGCAGCCCCAGCATTTT. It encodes CASSDSFGQPQHF.